A single sample is the source of the 10 T cell receptor beta chains below, sequenced in a study of blood T cell repertoires in COVID-19. Produced via immunoSEQ multiplex PCR; TCRdb's table is partial and in-frame only. The table records some 100,000 clones, approximately 84% of them present only once. What was sequenced was peripheral blood. These receptor sequences come from a man aged 30 to 45 in a cohort sampled during active COVID-19.

The chain uses TRBV11-2 and TRBJ1-1; D uncertain. Germline lookup yields CDR1 SGHAT and CDR2 FQNNGV. Trimming took 4 bases from V and 5 from J, leaving 20 bases between them. The CDR3 is 16 amino acids. The CDR3 loop reads CASSSNLGIKETEAFF. The CDR3 coding sequence is TGTGCCAGCAGCTCCAATCTCGGGATAAAGGAGACTGAAGCTTTCTTT.

The chain carries TRBV2 and TRBJ2-7, with 10 bases aligning to TRBD2. The CDR3 consists of 15 residues. V was pared by 6 bases and J by 0 bases, with 5 bases of the junction left unmatched. Germline assignment: CDR1 SNHLY and CDR2 FYNNEI. CDR3 region: CASRLAGALSYEQYF. CDR3 coding DNA: TGTGCCAGCAGGCTAGCGGGGGCCCTCTCCTACGAGCAGTACTTC.

In DNA form, the CDR3 reads TGTGCCAGCACCCCACGGAGTGGGGATACGCAGTATTTT. Translation: CASTPRSGDTQYF. V is TRBV6-5 and J is TRBJ2-3; D gene unclear. V was trimmed by 7 bases and J by 6 bases, leaving 14 bases between them. CDR1 and CDR2 (germline): MNHEY, SVGAGI. This CDR3 region has 13 residues.

The genes are TRBV27 and TRBJ2-3; TRBD1 matches 8 bases. In germline, CDR1 is MNHEY, CDR2 SMNVEV (reference sequence). After removal of 2 bases from V and 4 bases from J, the junction contained 8 bases not matched to a gene. The CDR3 totals 16 residues. DNA of the CDR3: TGTGCCAGCAGTTTAATGGACAGGGATCGCCCAGATACGCAGTATTTT. It translates to CASSLMDRDRPDTQYF.

The chain links TRBV3-1 (or the pseudogene TRBV3-2) to TRBJ2-1; possibly TRBD2 for D (6 bases). CDR3 length: 12 residues. Trimming took off 4 bases at V and 9 bases at J, with 10 bases between the two ends. Germline values: CDR1 LGHDT, CDR2 YNNKEL (reference sequence). CDR3 nucleotides: TGTGCCAGCAGCCTGGGACTGACTGAGCAGTTCTTC. It is translated as CASSLGLTEQFF.

The chain is built from TRBV18 and TRBJ2-1; D might be TRBD1 (5 bases). The V gene's germline CDR1 is KGHSH and CDR2 LQKENI. The CDR3 sequence is 14 residues long. V lost 2 bases, J lost 2 bases, and 7 bases lay in between. The CDR3 protein is CASSPGAAYNEQFF. The CDR3 DNA follows: TGTGCCAGCTCACCAGGGGCGGCCTACAATGAGCAGTTCTTC.

V is TRBV5-1 and J is TRBJ1-2, with 12 bases identical to TRBD1. Germline CDR1 is SGHRS and CDR2 is YFSETQ. After removal of 0 bases from V and 4 bases from J, the junction contained 13 bases not matched to a gene. This CDR3 comprises 19 residues. CDR3 in amino acids: CASSLGPGTGGVDSYGYTF. CDR3 coding DNA: TGCGCCAGCAGCTTGGGGCCCGGGACAGGGGGCGTCGATAGCTATGGCTACACCTTC.

This chain uses TRBV5-1 with TRBJ1-3, with D unresolved. CDR1 is SGHRS, CDR2 YFSETQ, per germline. The CDR3 is 15 residues long. The ends were cut back, 4 bases at V and 0 bases at J, with 11 bases in the middle. CDR3 coding DNA: TGCGCCAGCAGCCGTGACTCTACCTCTGGAAACACCATATATTTT. Translated: CASSRDSTSGNTIYF.

The chain uses TRBV27 and TRBJ2-7; 7 positions match TRBD2. This CDR3 region has 13 residues. CDR1 is MNHEY, CDR2 SMNVEV, per germline (reference sequence). Trimming took 0 bases from V and 4 from J; bases not matched to a gene: 0. The CDR3 spells CASSLSGGYEQYF. CDR3 in DNA: TGTGCCAGCAGTTTATCGGGAGGGTACGAGCAGTACTTC.

This clone has just a few counts. The J gene is TRBJ1-5, the V gene TRBV5-6, with 7 bases lining up with TRBD1. This CDR3 has 15 residues. V lost 4 bases, J lost 4 bases, and 8 bases stayed unmatched. CDR1 is SGHDT and CDR2 is YYEEEE in the germline V gene. Here the CDR3 DNA reads TGTGCCAGCAGCCAGGGGGGCCGACCAAATCAGCCCCAGCATTTT. Protein product: CASSQGGRPNQPQHF.